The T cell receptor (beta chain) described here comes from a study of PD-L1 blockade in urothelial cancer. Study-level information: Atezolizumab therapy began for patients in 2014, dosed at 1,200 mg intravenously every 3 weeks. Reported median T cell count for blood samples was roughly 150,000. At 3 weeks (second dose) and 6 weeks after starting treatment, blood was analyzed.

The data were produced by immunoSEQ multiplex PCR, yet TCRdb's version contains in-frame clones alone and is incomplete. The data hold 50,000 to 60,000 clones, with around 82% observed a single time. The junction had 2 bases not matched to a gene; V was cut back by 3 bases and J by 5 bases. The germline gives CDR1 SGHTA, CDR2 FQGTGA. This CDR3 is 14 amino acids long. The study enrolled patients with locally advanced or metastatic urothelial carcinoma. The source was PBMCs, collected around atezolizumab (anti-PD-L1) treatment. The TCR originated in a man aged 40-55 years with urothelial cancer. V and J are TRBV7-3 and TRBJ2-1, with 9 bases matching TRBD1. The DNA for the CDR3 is TGTGCCAGCAGCTTCGGACAGGGGAACAATGAGCAGTTCTTC. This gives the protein CASSFGQGNNEQFF.